What follows are 30 T cell receptor beta chains derived from one specimen sequenced in a study of monozygotic twins with inflammatory bowel disease. Each CDR3 protein gets one entry in TCRdb, which reprocessed the 5' RACE reads and gives no DNA. The sample includes around 400,000 distinct CDR3 sequences. Material for sequencing was blood. These receptors were taken from a human donor with ulcerative colitis or Crohn's disease, or a healthy co-twin of an affected twin (not recorded which).

This rearrangement joins TRBV27 to TRBJ2-3; the D call from TCRdb, TRBD2, cannot be confirmed without DNA. This CDR3 region has 20 residues. Per the germline V gene, CDR1 is MNHEY and CDR2 is SMNVEV (reference sequence). The CDR3 is CASSLWGLSGGIPSTDTQYF.

The genes are TRBV7-2 and TRBJ1-3. The CDR3 covers 16 residues. Germline CDR1 SGHTA, CDR2 FQGNSA. CDR3: CASSLEPGLSGNTIYF.

J is TRBJ2-6 and V is TRBV15. Germline assignment: CDR1 LNHNV and CDR2 YYDKDF (reference sequence). The CDR3 loop spans 16 amino acids. The CDR3 region is CATSRGSSSGANVLTF.

The CDR3 reads CASSRGATNTEAFF. V gene TRBV27 combines with J gene TRBJ1-1; there is no DNA to check the TCRdb D call of TRBD1. The CDR3 is 14 residues long. Per germline, CDR1 MNHEY and CDR2 SMNVEV (reference sequence).

This chain joins TRBV10-3 and TRBJ2-1; TCRdb returns TRBD2, unconfirmable since there is no DNA. The germline gives CDR1 ENHRY, CDR2 SYGVKD. The CDR3 has 16 residues. This CDR3 is CAISEGRTSGSGEQFF.

The CDR3 region is CATQGSSYEQYF. The chain links TRBV15 to TRBJ2-7. The CDR3 covers 12 residues. Germline V gene lookup returns CDR1 LNHNV and CDR2 YYDKDF (reference sequence). Complete variable domain (other parts from reference TRBV15 and TRBJ2-7): DAMVIQNPRYQVTQFGKPVTLSCSQTLNHNVMYWYQQKSSQAPKLLFHYYDKDFNNEADTPDNFQSRRPNTSFCFLDIRSPGLGDTAMYLCATQGSSYEQYFGPGTRLTVT.

The V and J genes are TRBV19 and TRBJ2-3. CDR1 and CDR2 (germline): LNHDA, SQIVND (reference sequence). CDR3 length: 14 amino acids. The CDR3 is CASNKGLAADTQYF.

The V call is TRBV19, the J call TRBJ2-3; as DNA is missing, the TRBD2 call by TCRdb cannot be tested. There are 17 residues in the CDR3. Germline-derived CDR1 and CDR2 are LNHDA and SQIVND (reference sequence). The CDR3 is CASSLLLAGSRTDTQYF.

The rearrangement uses TRBV4-1 and TRBJ2-5; TCRdb proposes TRBD1, but this gene call is untestable without DNA. The CDR3 totals 13 residues. The germline CDR1 and CDR2 sequences are MGHRA and YSYEKL. The CDR3 reads CASSQAGGGTQYF.

The chain employs TRBV20-1 and TRBJ1-1; the TCRdb call, TRBD1, lacks DNA for checking. Germline-derived CDR1 and CDR2 are DFQATT and SNEGSKA (reference sequence). This CDR3 is built from 15 residues. CDR3 loop: CSARDAAGGFGEAFF.

V gene TRBV6-2 or TRBV6-3 combines with J gene TRBJ1-5; TCRdb's D call of TRBD1 is untestable without DNA. Germline CDR1 and CDR2: MNHEY and SVGEGT. The CDR3 has 17 residues. CDR3 loop: CASSPSAPGTGERSQHF.

The chain uses TRBV4-3 and TRBJ2-1. CDR1 and CDR2 (germline): LGHNA, YSLEER. The CDR3 sequence is 15 residues long. The CDR3 protein is CASSPDRSSYNEQFF.

The chain uses TRBV7-9 and TRBJ2-3; the D call of TRBD1 rests on TCRdb alone, since no DNA is present to check it. The germline gives CDR1 SEHNR, CDR2 FQNEAQ (reference sequence). This CDR3 is built from 16 residues. The CDR3 reads CASDPPHRGSTDTQYF.

The chain recombines TRBV28 with TRBJ2-1; TCRdb's D call, TRBD1, is unchecked because there is no DNA. The CDR3 is made up of 13 amino acids. Germline V gene data show CDR1 as MDHEN and CDR2 as SYDVKM. The CDR3 protein is CASSQGQGSEQFF.

The chain's CDR3 is CASSPSRSGTEAYSGANVLTF. This chain links TRBV18 with TRBJ2-6; TCRdb reports TRBD1, a call that lacks DNA to check it against. Germline-derived CDR1 and CDR2 are KGHSH and LQKENI. This CDR3 is built from 21 residues.

The chain combines TRBV9 with TRBJ2-3; the TRBD2 assignment by TCRdb is unverifiable without DNA. Germline lookup yields CDR1 SGDLS and CDR2 YYNGEE. This CDR3 contains 17 residues. The CDR3 loop reads CASSVDLAGAISDTQYF.

The chain links TRBV7-9 to TRBJ2-5; the TRBD1 assignment by TCRdb is unverifiable without DNA. This CDR3 region has 15 residues. Germline V lookup: CDR1 SEHNR, CDR2 FQNEAQ (reference sequence). The CDR3 is CASSRTGVQGETQYF.

The chain combines TRBV7-2 with TRBJ1-5; TCRdb returns TRBD1, unconfirmable since there is no DNA. This CDR3 comprises 15 residues. CDR1 is SGHTA, CDR2 FQGNSA, per germline. Here the CDR3 reads CASSSTAQGNQPQHF.

The V call is TRBV3-1, the J call TRBJ2-4; no DNA is available, so the TRBD2 call from TCRdb remains unchecked. This CDR3 is 15 amino acids long. Germline loops: CDR1 LGHDT, CDR2 YNNKEL (reference sequence). The CDR3 sequence is CASSQVGVLSNIQYF.

The genes are TRBV2 and TRBJ1-2; as DNA is missing, the TRBD1 call by TCRdb cannot be tested. Germline assignment: CDR1 SNHLY and CDR2 FYNNEI. CDR3 size: 14 residues. The CDR3 reads CASSYRQDGYGYTF.

The rearrangement uses TRBV9 and TRBJ2-1; there is no DNA to check the TCRdb D call of TRBD2. Germline lookup yields CDR1 SGDLS and CDR2 YYNGEE. The CDR3 length is 14 residues. CDR3: CASSVGGWNNEQFF. Drawing the rest from reference TRBV9 and TRBJ2-1, the complete variable domain is DSGVTQTPKHLITATGQRVTLRCSPRSGDLSVYWYQQSLDQGLQFLIQYYNGEERAKGNILERFSAQQFPDLHSELNLSSLELGDSALYFCASSVGGWNNEQFFGPGTRLTVL.

V gene TRBV20-1 combines with J gene TRBJ2-3; TCRdb proposes TRBD1, but this gene call is untestable without DNA. CDR1 and CDR2 from the germline V gene are DFQATT and SNEGSKA (reference sequence). This CDR3 comprises 13 residues. CDR3 protein: CSGDRDSTDTQYF.

The chain is built from TRBV5-5 and TRBJ2-1. CDR1 is SGHKS, CDR2 YYEKEE, per germline (reference sequence). The CDR3 length is 16 residues. The CDR3 is CASSSRWGGTYNEQFF. The full variable domain, with the rest looked up from reference TRBV5-5 and TRBJ2-1, is DAGVTQSPTHLIKTRGQQVTLRCSPISGHKSVSWYQQVLGQGPQFIFQYYEKEERGRGNFPDRFSARQFPNYSSELNVNALLLGDSALYLCASSSRWGGTYNEQFFGPGTRLTVL.

CDR3 residues: CAWSVKGVEQFF. This chain connects TRBV30 to TRBJ2-1; TCRdb picks TRBD1, but there is no DNA to check that call. The CDR3 runs 12 residues. Germline CDR1 and CDR2: GTSNPN and SVGIG (reference sequence).

The chain is built from TRBV11-1 and TRBJ2-7; TCRdb returns TRBD2, unconfirmable since there is no DNA. This CDR3 is 15 amino acids long. Germline-derived CDR1 and CDR2 are SGHAT and FQDESV (reference sequence). The chain's CDR3 is CASSPVSGFANEQYF.

The gene calls are TRBV13 and TRBJ2-7; TCRdb's D call of TRBD1 is untestable without DNA. Germline lookup yields CDR1 PRHDT and CDR2 FYEKMQ (reference sequence). The CDR3 consists of 14 residues. CDR3 sequence reads: CASSPQPGSYEQYF.

The V call is TRBV5-6, the J call TRBJ2-5; the TCRdb D gene call, TRBD2, has no DNA to confirm it. CDR1 and CDR2 (germline): SGHDT, YYEEEE. This CDR3 spans 16 amino acids. CDR3 residues: CASSQLTSGGQETQYF.

The V and J genes are TRBV3-1 and TRBJ2-5. This CDR3 contains 16 residues. From germline, CDR1 is LGHDT and CDR2 YNNKEL (reference sequence). The CDR3 sequence: CASSQERFAHQETQYF.

V and J are TRBV24-1 and TRBJ2-5; the D call from TCRdb, TRBD2, cannot be confirmed without DNA. The CDR3 is 16 amino acids. Germline loops: CDR1 KGHDR, CDR2 SFDVKD. The CDR3 sequence is CATSELRTSGKETQYF.

The chain's CDR3 is CASSDWSRDEKLFF. V gene TRBV10-2 combines with J gene TRBJ1-4; the D call from TCRdb, TRBD1, cannot be confirmed without DNA. The CDR3 is made up of 14 amino acids. CDR1 is WSHSY, CDR2 SAAADI, per germline.